The following is a T cell receptor beta chain sequence with its context. Its cognate antigen is unknown. Scientists made TCR beta libraries using quantitative 5'-RACE with molecular barcodes. TCRdb independently ran MiXCR on the 5' RACE reads; one entry per CDR3 protein. The sample contains hundreds of thousands of distinct CDR3 sequences, 32% of which appear only once. This record belongs to a study of CD8 T cells in ankylosing spondylitis. The CDR3 consists of 15 residues. The germline CDR1 and CDR2 sequences are MRHNA and SNTAGT. Trimming at V came to 5 bases and at J to 2 bases, leaving 5 bases not matched to a gene. The study's findings and limits: Previous work reported some of these motif variants in the synovial fluid and blood of reactive arthritis. For ankylosing spondylitis blood, a TCR beta motif of several highly homologous variants appeared characteristic.

The TCR originated in a male donor with ankylosing spondylitis or in good health (not recorded which). The chain is built from TRBV6-4 and TRBJ2-3; 9 bases fit TRBD1. Sequencing used blood, either unsorted or a sorted T cell fraction (not recorded which). The CDR3, as DNA: TGTGCCAGCAGTACAGGGGGCCTCGCCACAGATACGCAGTATTTT. Translating it yields CASSTGGLATDTQYF.